This T cell receptor (beta chain) was found in a study of patients and donors after allogeneic stem cell transplantation. V lost 5 bases and J 5 bases, leaving 16 bases between the germline ends. Germline values: CDR1 SGHVS, CDR2 FQNEAQ. The CDR3 runs 14 residues. TCRdb ran MiXCR on the RT-PCR reads and lists one entry per CDR3 protein. Counted here are about 960,000 distinct CDR3 sequences, about a sixth occurring once; the ten biggest clones make up 6%. This receptor was obtained from a human donor who was either an allogeneic HSCT recipient or a stem cell or donor lymphocyte infusion donor (not recorded which). It is not recorded whose cells these are; they may come from a transplant donor. The J gene is TRBJ2-7, the V gene TRBV7-8; possibly TRBD2 for D (6 bases). The sample comprised blood, either unsorted or a sorted T cell fraction (not recorded which). CDR3: CASSPRRGLHEQYF. CDR3 bases: TGTGCCAGCAGCCCCCGTAGGGGACTCCACGAGCAGTACTTC.